The next 19 T cell receptor beta chains were all read from a single sample in a study of T cell responses to AZD1222 COVID-19 vaccine (dated by TCRdb to the early 2020s). The receptor library was made with the immunoSEQ multiplex PCR assay. In its TCRdb copy, this immuneACCESS table keeps in-frame sequences only and misses some clones. Where compared with another copy, unresolved V genes explain less than half of these, and the others have no known cause. The sample table lists 100,000 to 150,000 clones, 90% of them with a count of one. The ten largest clones take up about 4.1% of the sample. Reading the label with the study, this specimen's time point is: baseline before first vaccination. Explained via the paper, the treatment or condition label denotes: meningococcal conjugate vaccine given as trial control. The sample in question was peripheral blood, obtained on day 0 of MenACWY control vaccination. The origin of the receptors is an adult in good health.

V and J are TRBV4-3 and TRBJ2-5; D perhaps matches TRBD1 (6 bases). CDR1 and CDR2 (germline): LGHNA, YSLEER. The CDR3 loop spans 14 amino acids. In DNA, the CDR3 is TGCCCCCCCAGCCACGACAGGTCCGGAGAGACCCAGTACTTC. It translates to CPPSHDRSGETQYF.

The chain carries TRBV29-1 and TRBJ2-2; TRBD1 aligns across 7 bases. Looked up from germline, CDR1 is SQVTM and CDR2 is ANQGSEA. This CDR3 has 13 amino acids. The DNA of the CDR3 is TGCGTAGCCAGGGGGAGTGGGGCCGGGGAGCTGTTTTTT. This gives the protein CVARGSGAGELFF.

V usage is TRBV7-6 and J usage is TRBJ2-7, with TRBD1 as a possible D gene (6 bases). The CDR3 loop spans 14 amino acids. CDR1 and CDR2 from the germline V gene are SGHVS and FNYEAQ. Between the trimmed V and J ends, which lost 4 bases and 0 bases, there was a span of 10 bases. The DNA for the CDR3 is TGTGCCAGCAGCTCCAGACAGGACTCCTACGAGCAGTACGTC. It yields the protein CASSSRQDSYEQYV.

The V and J genes are TRBV4-1 and TRBJ1-1; a possible D gene is TRBD1 (5 bases). CDR1 and CDR2 from the germline V gene are MGHRA and YSYEKL. The CDR3 is made up of 15 amino acids. V was clipped by 1 base and J by 10 bases, with 19 bases between them. The DNA for the CDR3 is TGCGCCAGCAGCCAAGCCCTCTCGAAGGGACTTGGAGCTTTCTTT. It encodes CASSQALSKGLGAFF.

The chain combines TRBV14 with TRBJ1-2, with no clear D. CDR1 SGHDN and CDR2 FVKESK come from the germline V gene. V was shortened by 1 base and J by 3 bases, with 9 bases between the two germline ends. The CDR3 runs to 14 residues. The CDR3 nucleotides are TGTGCCAGCAGCCAAGCGGGCACGTACTATGGCTACACCTTC. It codes for CASSQAGTYYGYTF.

The CDR3 DNA reads TGTGCCAGCAGGGCCGGGGAGCTGTTTTTT. This translates into CASRAGELFF. The rearrangement links TRBV6-5 to TRBJ2-2, with D unclear. This CDR3 is built from 10 residues. The germline V and J ends were trimmed by 6 bases and 6 bases, with 2 bases remaining between them. Germline CDR1 MNHEY, CDR2 SVGAGI.

The chain couples TRBV6-2 or TRBV6-3 to TRBJ1-5; 8 bases fit TRBD1. Unmatched junction bases numbered 7, after V lost 5 bases and J lost 7 bases. Germline V gives CDR1 MNHEY, CDR2 SVGEGT. The CDR3 covers 14 residues. The CDR3 loop is CASSGWTGNQPQHF. As DNA, the CDR3 is TGTGCCAGCAGTGGGTGGACAGGGAACCAGCCCCAGCATTTT.

The rearrangement links TRBV6-2 or TRBV6-3 to TRBJ1-4; maybe TRBD1 (6 bases). Germline CDR1 and CDR2: MNHEY and SVGEGT. The CDR3 runs to 14 residues. V lost 4 bases, J lost 5 bases, and 11 bases lay in between. The CDR3 here is CASSWDGQNEKLFF. The DNA for the CDR3 is TGTGCCAGCAGTTGGGACGGACAGAATGAAAAACTGTTTTTT.

This clone was picked up a small number of times. As DNA, the CDR3 is TGTGCCAGCAGCTTGGGACTGAGCGGGGGGGCGACAGATACGCAGTATTTT. Translation gives CASSLGLSGGATDTQYF. V gene TRBV7-9 combines with J gene TRBJ2-3, with TRBD2 identical over 10 bases. The germline gives CDR1 SEHNR, CDR2 FQNEAQ (reference sequence). After removal of 3 bases from V and 3 bases from J, the junction contained 9 bases not matched to a gene. The CDR3 is 17 amino acids. Filled out from reference TRBV7-9 and TRBJ2-3, the complete variable domain reads DTGVSQNPRHKITKRGQNVTFRCDPISEHNRLYWYRQTLGQGPEFLTYFQNEAQLEKSRLLSDRFSAERPKGSFSTLEIQRTEQGDSAMYLCASSLGLSGGATDTQYFGPGTRLTVL.

The rearrangement uses TRBV28 and TRBJ1-5; 11 bases line up with TRBD1. The CDR3 spans 13 residues. CDR1 MDHEN and CDR2 SYDVKM come from the germline V gene. V shed 11 bases and J 7 bases; nucleotides not matched to a gene: 7. CDR3 amino acids: CAHTGTGGQPQHF. DNA of the CDR3: TGTGCCCATACTGGGACAGGGGGACAGCCCCAGCATTTT.

V is TRBV27 and J is TRBJ2-3; no clear D. The CDR3 is 14 amino acids. V dropped 4 bases and J dropped 3 bases, with 11 bases sitting between them. Germline lookup yields CDR1 MNHEY and CDR2 SMNVEV (reference sequence). The CDR3 coding sequence is TGTGCCAGCAGTTCTCCTGGGTGGACAGATACGCAGTATTTT. Translated, it gives CASSSPGWTDTQYF.

The rearrangement links TRBV7-9 to TRBJ1-6, with 7 bases aligning to TRBD1. V gave up 5 bases and J gave up 5 bases; unmatched junction bases: 6. The CDR3 covers 15 residues. The germline V gene has CDR1 SEHNR and CDR2 FQNEAQ (reference sequence). In DNA form, the CDR3 reads TGTGCCAGCAGCACGTCCGGGACAGATAATTCACCCCTCCACTTT. Amino acid sequence: CASSTSGTDNSPLHF. The entire variable domain, with the rest obtained from reference TRBV7-9 and TRBJ1-6, is as follows: DTGVSQNPRHKITKRGQNVTFRCDPISEHNRLYWYRQTLGQGPEFLTYFQNEAQLEKSRLLSDRFSAERPKGSFSTLEIQRTEQGDSAMYLCASSTSGTDNSPLHFGNGTRLTVT.

This chain connects TRBV6-5 to TRBJ2-7; D might be TRBD1 (5 bases). Germline values: CDR1 MNHEY, CDR2 SVGAGI. The CDR3 has 13 amino acids. Trimming cost V 6 bases and J 5 bases, with 14 bases left between them. CDR3 DNA: TGTGCCAGCAGGAGAGACAGACTGAACGAGCAGTACTTC. Its translation: CASRRDRLNEQYF.

This clone was seen more than once but under ten times. The CDR3 nucleotides read TGTGCCAGCAGTACCTTAGGACAGGGCCTCTCCTATAATTCACCCCTCCACTTT. This codes for CASSTLGQGLSYNSPLHF. V usage is TRBV28 and J usage is TRBJ1-6, with 8 bases matching TRBD1. The CDR3 has 18 amino acids. V shed 5 bases, J shed 0 bases, and the junction held 9 bases outside the gene matches. The germline V gene has CDR1 MDHEN and CDR2 SYDVKM.

The rearrangement links TRBV28 to TRBJ1-1; 7 bases line up with TRBD1. Trimming cost V 5 bases and J 8 bases; bases outside gene matches: 2. The germline gives CDR1 MDHEN, CDR2 SYDVKM. This CDR3 has 11 residues. CDR3 region: CASSIRGEAFF. As DNA, the CDR3 is TGTGCCAGCAGTATCAGGGGGGAAGCTTTCTTT. Full variable domain (rest looked up from reference TRBV28 and TRBJ1-1): DVKVTQSSRYLVKRTGEKVFLECVQDMDHENMFWYRQDPGLGLRLIYFSYDVKMKEKGDIPEGYSVSREKKERFSLILESASTNQTSMYLCASSIRGEAFFGQGTRLTVV.

The CDR3 nucleotides read TGTGCCAGCAGCCAAGGAGGGGGGACCCAGCATTTT. This codes for CASSQGGGTQHF. V is TRBV3-1 (or the pseudogene TRBV3-2) and J is TRBJ1-5; D perhaps matches TRBD1 (6 bases). Trimming pared 1 base from V and 11 bases from J, leaving 9 bases between. Germline values: CDR1 LGHDT, CDR2 YNNKEL (reference sequence). This CDR3 spans 12 amino acids.

The chain is built from TRBV7-2 and TRBJ1-5, with 9 bases identical to TRBD1. Per the germline V gene, CDR1 is SGHTA and CDR2 is FQGNSA. CDR3 length: 15 residues. The trim removed 3 bases at V and 0 bases at J, leaving 0 bases unmatched. CDR3 nucleotide sequence: TGTGCCAGCAGCTTGGGACAGGGTAGCAATCAGCCCCAGCATTTT. Protein product: CASSLGQGSNQPQHF.

The chain has TRBV5-1 and TRBJ1-5; D gene unclear. The CDR3 sequence is 14 residues long. Germline-derived CDR1 and CDR2 are SGHRS and YFSETQ. The V end lost 0 bases, the J end lost 5 bases, and 9 bases lay between the germline ends. The CDR3 reads CASSLDGSYQPQHF. DNA for the CDR3: TGCGCCAGCAGCTTGGACGGCAGCTATCAGCCCCAGCATTTT.

The rearrangement uses TRBV7-2 and TRBJ2-2; D remains unclear. Germline V gene sequence: CDR1 SGHTA, CDR2 FQGNSA. The CDR3 is 16 amino acids. Trimming took off 1 base at V and 3 bases at J, with 12 bases between the two ends. The chain's CDR3 is CASSLDGPTYTGELFF. The CDR3 coding sequence is TGTGCCAGCAGCTTAGACGGTCCTACGTACACCGGGGAGCTGTTTTTT.